This entry lists 12 T cell receptor beta chains sequenced from one sample in a study of cytomegalovirus exposure and HLA in healthy donors. PCR used 60 Vbeta primers and 13 Jbeta primers. The protocol was immunoSEQ multiplex PCR, while the TCRdb copy is restricted to in-frame clones and leaves out a portion. The table lists about 200,000 clones, approximately 70% of them singletons. The sequenced sample was PBMCs. These receptors originate from a young woman in good health and CMV-seronegative.

This chain links TRBV10-2 with TRBJ2-1; 9 positions agree with TRBD2. Trimming took 6 bases from V and 6 from J; bases not matched to a gene: 3. The CDR3 is 13 residues long. From germline, CDR1 is WSHSY and CDR2 SAAADI. CDR3 in DNA: TGCGCCAGCAGGGCTAGCGGGGCCAATGAGCAGTTCTTC. Its translation is CASRASGANEQFF.

The J gene is TRBJ2-7, the V gene TRBV6-6; 10 nucleotides match TRBD2. Trimming took 4 bases from V and 1 from J; bases not matched to a gene: 1. Per germline, CDR1 MNHNY and CDR2 SVGAGI (reference sequence). This CDR3 region has 14 residues. CDR3 residues: CASSSLAGSYEQYF. In DNA form, the CDR3 reads TGTGCCAGCAGTTCACTAGCGGGGTCCTACGAGCAGTACTTC.

CDR3 sequence (DNA): TGCGCCAGCAGCTTGCCCCAGAACACTGAAGCTTTCTTT. Translation gives CASSLPQNTEAFF. V gene TRBV5-1 combines with J gene TRBJ1-1; the D is unclear. This CDR3 is built from 13 residues. The germline V and J ends were trimmed by 1 base and 1 base, with 5 bases remaining between them. Germline lookup yields CDR1 SGHRS and CDR2 YFSETQ.

V usage is TRBV6-1 and J usage is TRBJ1-2, with 10 bases matching TRBD1. The germline gives CDR1 MNHNS, CDR2 SASEGT. J was trimmed by 4 bases and V by 1 base; bases with no gene match: 0. The CDR3 runs to 14 residues. CDR3 protein: CASSEGTGGYGYTF. The CDR3 nucleotides are TGTGCCAGCAGTGAAGGGACAGGGGGCTATGGCTACACCTTC.

This clone appeared a few times. This chain links TRBV4-1 with TRBJ1-5; 7 bases map to TRBD1. The CDR3 runs to 15 residues. Germline V gene sequence: CDR1 MGHRA, CDR2 YSYEKL. V lost 3 bases, J lost 6 bases, and 8 bases stayed unmatched. CDR3 residues: CASSQETGLGQPQHF. For the CDR3, the DNA is TGCGCCAGCAGCCAGGAGACAGGGCTTGGTCAGCCCCAGCATTTT.

The chain uses TRBV2 and TRBJ1-3; unclear D gene. Trimming left V 2 bases short and J 6 bases short, with 11 bases between. There are 14 residues in the CDR3. Germline V gives CDR1 SNHLY, CDR2 FYNNEI. The CDR3 is CASSEFVLANTIYF. DNA for the CDR3: TGTGCCAGCAGTGAATTCGTATTAGCAAACACCATATATTTT.

The chain recombines TRBV19 with TRBJ2-6; D not resolved. Germline loops: CDR1 LNHDA, CDR2 SQIVND (reference sequence). The germline V and J ends were trimmed by 2 bases and 2 bases, with 4 bases remaining between them. This CDR3 has 14 amino acids. This chain's CDR3 is CASSIQAGANVLTF. In DNA, the CDR3 is TGTGCCAGTAGTATACAGGCTGGGGCCAACGTCCTGACTTTC.

The rearrangement joins TRBV7-2 to TRBJ2-6, with 9 bases identical to TRBD1. Germline-derived CDR1 and CDR2 are SGHTA and FQGNSA. Trimming took 2 bases from V and 1 from J; bases not matched to a gene: 9. There are 19 residues in the CDR3. The CDR3 DNA follows: TGTGCCAGCAGCTTACGGGACAGGGTTTTTAGTTCTGGGGCCAACGTCCTGACTTTC. It translates to CASSLRDRVFSSGANVLTF.

The V call is TRBV18, the J call TRBJ2-7; D gene ambiguous. CDR3 length: 13 residues. V was pared by 1 base and J by 3 bases, with 7 bases between. Looked up from germline, CDR1 is KGHSH and CDR2 is LQKENI. The CDR3 protein is CASSPLFNYEQYF. CDR3 coding DNA: TGTGCCAGCTCACCACTTTTTAACTACGAGCAGTACTTC.

The chain couples TRBV18 to TRBJ1-5; D call uncertain. The CDR3 consists of 16 residues. The germline V gene has CDR1 KGHSH and CDR2 LQKENI. Trimming shortened V by 1 base and J by 1 base, and 11 bases separated the two germline ends. The CDR3 protein is CASSPLPLISNQPQHF. The CDR3 DNA follows: TGTGCCAGCTCACCACTGCCGCTAATAAGCAATCAGCCCCAGCATTTT.

Worth noting for this clone: One end of the junction varies from germline; a read error may be responsible. The chain joins TRBV7-2 to TRBJ1-3; 10 bases are a match to TRBD1. Germline V CDR1 and CDR2: SGHTA, FQGNSA. The CDR3 totals 14 residues. The CDR3 reads CASSLDRGLDTTYF. The CDR3, as DNA: TGTGCCAGCAGCCTCGACAGGGGGCTAGACACCACATATTTT.

This clone was seen a single time. Here the CDR3 DNA reads TGTGCCAGCAGCTTAACCCCCAGCTCCTATAATTCACCCCTCCACTTT. This sequence encodes CASSLTPSSYNSPLHF. The chain joins TRBV7-6 to TRBJ1-6; unclear D gene. Between the trimmed V and J ends, which lost 2 bases and 0 bases, there was a span of 8 bases. The CDR3 contains 16 residues. Looked up from germline, CDR1 is SGHVS and CDR2 is FNYEAQ.